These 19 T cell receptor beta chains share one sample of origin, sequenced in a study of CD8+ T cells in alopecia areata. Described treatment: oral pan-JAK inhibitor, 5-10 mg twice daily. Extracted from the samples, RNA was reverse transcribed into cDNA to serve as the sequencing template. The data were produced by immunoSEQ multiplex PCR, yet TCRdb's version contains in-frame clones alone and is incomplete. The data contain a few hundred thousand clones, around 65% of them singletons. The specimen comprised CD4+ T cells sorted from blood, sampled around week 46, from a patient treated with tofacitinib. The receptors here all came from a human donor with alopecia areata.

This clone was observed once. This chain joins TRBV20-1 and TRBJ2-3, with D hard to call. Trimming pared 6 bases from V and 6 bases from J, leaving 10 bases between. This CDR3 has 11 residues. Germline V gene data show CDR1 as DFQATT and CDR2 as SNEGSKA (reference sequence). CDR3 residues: CSAPEWDTQYF. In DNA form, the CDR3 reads TGCAGTGCCCCGGAGTGGGATACGCAGTATTTT.

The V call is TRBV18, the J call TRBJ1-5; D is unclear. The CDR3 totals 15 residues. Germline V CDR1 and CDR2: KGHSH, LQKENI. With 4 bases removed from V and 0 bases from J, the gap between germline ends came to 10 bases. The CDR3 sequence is CASSREYNSNQPQHF. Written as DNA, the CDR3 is TGTGCCAGCTCACGGGAATATAATAGCAATCAGCCCCAGCATTTT.

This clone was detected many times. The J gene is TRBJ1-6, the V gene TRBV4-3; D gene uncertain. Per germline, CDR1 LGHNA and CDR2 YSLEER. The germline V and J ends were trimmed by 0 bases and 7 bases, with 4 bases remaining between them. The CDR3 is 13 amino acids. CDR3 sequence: CASSQDGNSPLHF. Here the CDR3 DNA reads TGCGCCAGCAGCCAAGATGGGAATTCACCCCTCCACTTT.

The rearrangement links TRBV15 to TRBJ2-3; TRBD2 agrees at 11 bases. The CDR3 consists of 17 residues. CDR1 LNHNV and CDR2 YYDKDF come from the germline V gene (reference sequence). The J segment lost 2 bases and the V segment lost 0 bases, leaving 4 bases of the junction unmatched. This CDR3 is CATSRDRTSGFTDTQYF. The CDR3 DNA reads TGTGCCACCAGCAGAGATAGGACTAGCGGGTTCACAGATACGCAGTATTTT.

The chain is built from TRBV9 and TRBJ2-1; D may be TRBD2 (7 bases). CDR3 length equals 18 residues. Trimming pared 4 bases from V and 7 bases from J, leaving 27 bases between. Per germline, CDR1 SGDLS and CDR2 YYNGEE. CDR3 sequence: CASSRDSLGGRGRNEQFF. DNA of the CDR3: TGTGCCAGCAGCCGTGACTCCCTCGGGGGGCGAGGAAGGAATGAGCAGTTCTTC.

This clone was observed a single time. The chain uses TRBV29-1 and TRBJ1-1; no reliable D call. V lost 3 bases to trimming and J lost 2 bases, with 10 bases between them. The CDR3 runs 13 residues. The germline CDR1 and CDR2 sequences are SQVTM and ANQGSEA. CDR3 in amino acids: CSVENRLNTEAFF. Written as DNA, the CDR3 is TGCAGCGTTGAGAACAGACTTAACACTGAAGCTTTCTTT.

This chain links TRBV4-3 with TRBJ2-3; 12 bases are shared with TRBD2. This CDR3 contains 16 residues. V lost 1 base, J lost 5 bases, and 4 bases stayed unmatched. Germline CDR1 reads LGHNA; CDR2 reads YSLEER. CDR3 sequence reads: CASSQAPSGGGDTQYF. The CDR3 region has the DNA TGCGCCAGCAGCCAAGCCCCTAGCGGGGGGGGAGATACGCAGTATTTT.

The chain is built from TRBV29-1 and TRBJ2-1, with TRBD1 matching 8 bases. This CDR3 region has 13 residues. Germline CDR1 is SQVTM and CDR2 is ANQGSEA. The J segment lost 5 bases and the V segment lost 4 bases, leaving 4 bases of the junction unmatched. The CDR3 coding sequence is TGCAGCGTTGGGGACAGGACGAACAATGAGCAGTTCTTC. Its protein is CSVGDRTNNEQFF.

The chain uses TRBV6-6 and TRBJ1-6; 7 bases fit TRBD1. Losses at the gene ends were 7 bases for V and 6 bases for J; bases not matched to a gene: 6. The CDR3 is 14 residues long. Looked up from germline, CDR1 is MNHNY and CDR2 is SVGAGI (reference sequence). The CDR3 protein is CASTPGQTNSPLHF. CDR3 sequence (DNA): TGTGCCAGCACCCCGGGACAGACTAATTCACCCCTCCACTTT.

Here the CDR3 reads CASTDGGNTIYF. The CDR3 DNA reads as TGCGCCAGCACCGACGGGGGAAACACCATATATTTT. The chain uses TRBV5-1 and TRBJ1-3, with D uncertain. CDR3 length: 12 residues. CDR1 SGHRS and CDR2 YFSETQ come from the germline V gene. V was trimmed by 6 bases and J by 4 bases, leaving 8 bases between them.

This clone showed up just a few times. The CDR3 spells CASSSRTGVETQYF. As DNA, the CDR3 is TGTGCCAGCAGCTCGCGGACAGGGGTCGAGACCCAGTACTTC. J is TRBJ2-5 and V is TRBV5-4, with TRBD1 matching over 9 bases. The V gene end was trimmed by 3 bases and the J gene end by 5 bases; junction bases not matched to a gene: 5. The germline V gene has CDR1 SGHNT and CDR2 YYREEE (reference sequence). CDR3 length equals 14 residues.

The CDR3 DNA sequence: TGTGCCAGCAGTGGAAATCGTGCCTTCACAGATACGCAGTATTTT. The encoded protein is CASSGNRAFTDTQYF. This chain uses TRBV25-1 with TRBJ2-3, with no clear D. Germline V gene sequence: CDR1 MGHDK, CDR2 SYGVNS. The CDR3 covers 15 residues. V shed 4 bases and J shed 2 bases, with 13 bases lying between them.

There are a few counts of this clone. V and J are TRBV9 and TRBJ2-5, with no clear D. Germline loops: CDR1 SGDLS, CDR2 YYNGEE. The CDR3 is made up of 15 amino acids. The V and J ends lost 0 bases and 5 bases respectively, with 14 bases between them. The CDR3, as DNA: TGTGCCAGCAGCGTAGCCCCAGTGGAGAGCGAGACCCAGTACTTC. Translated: CASSVAPVESETQYF.

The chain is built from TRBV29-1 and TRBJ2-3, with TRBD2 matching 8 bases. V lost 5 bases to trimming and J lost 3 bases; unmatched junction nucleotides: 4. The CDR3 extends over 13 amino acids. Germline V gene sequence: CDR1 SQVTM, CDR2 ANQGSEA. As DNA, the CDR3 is TGCAGCGTTCGCCGACTAGCGACAGATACGCAGTATTTT. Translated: CSVRRLATDTQYF.

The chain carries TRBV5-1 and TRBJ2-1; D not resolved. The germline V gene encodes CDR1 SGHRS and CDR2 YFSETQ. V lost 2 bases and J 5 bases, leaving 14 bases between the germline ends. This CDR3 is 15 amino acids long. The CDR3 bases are TGCGCCAGCAGCTTTAGAGCACCGGCGGACAATGAGCAGTTCTTC. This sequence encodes CASSFRAPADNEQFF.

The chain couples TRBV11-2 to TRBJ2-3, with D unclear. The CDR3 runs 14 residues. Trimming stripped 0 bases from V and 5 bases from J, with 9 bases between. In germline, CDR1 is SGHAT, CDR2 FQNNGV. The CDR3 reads CASSLEGIGDTQYF. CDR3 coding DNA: TGTGCCAGCAGCTTAGAGGGTATTGGAGATACGCAGTATTTT.

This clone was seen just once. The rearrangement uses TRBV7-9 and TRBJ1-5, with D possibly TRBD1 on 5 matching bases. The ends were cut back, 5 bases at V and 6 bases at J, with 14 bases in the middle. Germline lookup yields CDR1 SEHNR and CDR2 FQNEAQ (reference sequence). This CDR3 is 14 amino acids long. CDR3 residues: CASSPMGVGQPQHF. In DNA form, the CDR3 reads TGTGCCAGCAGCCCAATGGGGGTGGGTCAGCCCCAGCATTTT.

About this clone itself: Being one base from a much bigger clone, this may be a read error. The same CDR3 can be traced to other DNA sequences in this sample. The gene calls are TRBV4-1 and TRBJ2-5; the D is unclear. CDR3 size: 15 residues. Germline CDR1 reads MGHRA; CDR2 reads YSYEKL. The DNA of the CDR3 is TGCGCTAGCAGCCAACACAGAGGTGCACAAGAGACCCAGTACTTC. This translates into CASSQHRGAQETQYF.

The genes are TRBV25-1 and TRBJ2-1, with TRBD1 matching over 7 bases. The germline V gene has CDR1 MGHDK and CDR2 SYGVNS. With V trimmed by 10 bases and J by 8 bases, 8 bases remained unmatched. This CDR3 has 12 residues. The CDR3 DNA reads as TGTGCCACGACAGGGTATGGTGATGAGCAGTTCTTC. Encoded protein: CATTGYGDEQFF.